This T cell receptor beta chain was sequenced during a study of T cell repertoires in cytomegalovirus infection. On the study more broadly: Indications came from public TCR beta signatures; they pointed to CMV infection and to a matching HLA type.

As concerns this clonotype: Its matching antigen is unknown.

Trimming left V 4 bases short and J 6 bases short, with 17 bases between. Germline CDR1 is LGHDT and CDR2 is YNNKEL (reference sequence). This CDR3 is 15 amino acids long. Study observations and caveats: Dominant in the ex vivo response were TCR beta clonotypes restricted by HLA-C and specific for CMV.

TCRdb called the reads again in MiXCR, with one record for every CDR3 protein. The data show fewer than 850,000 distinct CDR3 sequences, with about 28% seen just once and around 13% held by the top ten. J is TRBJ2-3 and V is TRBV3-1; TRBD1 is a possible D gene (6 bases). Here the sequenced sample was cultured CD8+ T cells from PBMCs, taken from culture after CMV antigen stimulation. This TCR was recovered from a human donor in good health (CMV status not recorded). Some clones in this sample may be carry-over from other donors' samples. CDR3 sequence reads: CASSPPGVRKDTQYF. DNA of the CDR3: TGTGCCAGCAGCCCTCCAGGGGTTAGGAAGGATACGCAGTATTTT.